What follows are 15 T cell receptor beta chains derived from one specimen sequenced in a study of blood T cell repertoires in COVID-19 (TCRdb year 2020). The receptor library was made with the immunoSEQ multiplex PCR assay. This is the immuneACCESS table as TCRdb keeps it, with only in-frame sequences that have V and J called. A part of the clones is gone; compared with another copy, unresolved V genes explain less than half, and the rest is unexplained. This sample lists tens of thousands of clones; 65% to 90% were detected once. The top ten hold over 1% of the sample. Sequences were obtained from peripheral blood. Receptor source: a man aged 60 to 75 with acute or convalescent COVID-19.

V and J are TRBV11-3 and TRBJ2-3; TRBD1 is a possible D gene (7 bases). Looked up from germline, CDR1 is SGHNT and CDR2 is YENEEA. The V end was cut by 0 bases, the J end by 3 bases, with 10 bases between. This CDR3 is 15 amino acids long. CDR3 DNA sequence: TGTGCCAGCAGCTTAGACAGGGGGGCGACAGATACGCAGTATTTT. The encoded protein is CASSLDRGATDTQYF.

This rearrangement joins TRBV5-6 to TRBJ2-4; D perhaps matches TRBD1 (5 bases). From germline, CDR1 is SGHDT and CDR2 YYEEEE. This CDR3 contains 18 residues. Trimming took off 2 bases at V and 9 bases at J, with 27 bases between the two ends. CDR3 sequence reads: CASSFRDFGPAIRGIQYF. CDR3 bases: TGTGCCAGCAGCTTTCGCGATTTCGGCCCGGCCATTAGGGGCATTCAGTACTTC.

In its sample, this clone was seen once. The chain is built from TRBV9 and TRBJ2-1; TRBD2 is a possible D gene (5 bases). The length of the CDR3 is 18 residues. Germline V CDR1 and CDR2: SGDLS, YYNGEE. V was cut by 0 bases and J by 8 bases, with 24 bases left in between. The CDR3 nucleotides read TGTGCCAGCAGCGTAGAAGGGCGGCGCGAGGGATGGGTCGATGAGCAGTTCTTC. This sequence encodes CASSVEGRREGWVDEQFF.

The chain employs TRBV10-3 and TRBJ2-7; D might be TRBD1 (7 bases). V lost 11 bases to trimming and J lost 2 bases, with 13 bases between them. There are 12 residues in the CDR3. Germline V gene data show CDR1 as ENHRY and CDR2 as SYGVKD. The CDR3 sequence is CAGGDSAYEQYF. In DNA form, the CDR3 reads TGTGCCGGAGGGGACAGCGCCTACGAGCAGTACTTC.

CDR3 amino acids: CASAGKRTSGGFHTDTQYF. CDR3 bases: TGTGCCAGCGCTGGAAAGAGGACTAGCGGGGGGTTCCACACAGATACGCAGTATTTT. The J gene is TRBJ2-3, the V gene TRBV27; 14 nucleotides align to TRBD2. Germline V gives CDR1 MNHEY, CDR2 SMNVEV (reference sequence). Trimming removed 8 bases from V and 2 bases from J; junction bases left unmatched: 15. The CDR3 sequence is 19 residues long.

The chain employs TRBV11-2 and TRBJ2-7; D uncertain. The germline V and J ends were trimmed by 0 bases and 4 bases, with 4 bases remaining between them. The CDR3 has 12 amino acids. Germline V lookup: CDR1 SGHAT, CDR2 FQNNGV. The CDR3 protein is CASSLDYYEQYF. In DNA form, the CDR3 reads TGTGCCAGCAGCTTAGACTATTACGAGCAGTACTTC.

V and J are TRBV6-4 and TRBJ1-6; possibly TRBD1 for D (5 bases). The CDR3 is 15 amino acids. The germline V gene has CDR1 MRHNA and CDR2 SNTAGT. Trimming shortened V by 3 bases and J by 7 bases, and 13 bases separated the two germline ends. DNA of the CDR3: TGTGCCAGCAGTGATTTACCAGGGAGGAATTCACCCCTCCACTTT. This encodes CASSDLPGRNSPLHF.

DNA of the CDR3: TGTGCCGCGCGGGGGATCTATGGCTACACCTTC. This encodes CAARGIYGYTF. The V call is TRBV5-8, the J call TRBJ1-2, with D possibly TRBD1 on 5 matching bases. V lost 10 bases to trimming and J lost 4 bases, with 11 bases between them. Germline lookup yields CDR1 SGHTS and CDR2 YDEGEE. This CDR3 comprises 11 residues. The full variable domain, completed using reference TRBV5-8 and TRBJ1-2, is EAGVTQSPTHLIKTRGQQATLRCSPISGHTSVYWYQQALGLGLQFLLWYDEGEERNRGNFPPRFSGRQFPNYSSELNVNALELEDSALYLCAARGIYGYTFGSGTRLTVV.

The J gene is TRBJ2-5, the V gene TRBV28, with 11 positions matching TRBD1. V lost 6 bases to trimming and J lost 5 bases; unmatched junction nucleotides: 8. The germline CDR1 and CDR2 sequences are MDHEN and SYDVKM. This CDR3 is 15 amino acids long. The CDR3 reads CASRYPGTGGETQYF. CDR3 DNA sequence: TGTGCCAGCAGGTACCCCGGGACAGGGGGGGAGACCCAGTACTTC.

DNA for the CDR3: TGTGCCAGCAGTGGGCTAGCGGGAGACACCAATGAGCAGTTCTTC. Translated: CASSGLAGDTNEQFF. The chain links TRBV2 to TRBJ2-1, with 10 positions matching TRBD2. The CDR3 covers 15 residues. V shed 4 bases and J 6 bases; nucleotides not matched to a gene: 6. Germline CDR1 reads SNHLY; CDR2 reads FYNNEI.

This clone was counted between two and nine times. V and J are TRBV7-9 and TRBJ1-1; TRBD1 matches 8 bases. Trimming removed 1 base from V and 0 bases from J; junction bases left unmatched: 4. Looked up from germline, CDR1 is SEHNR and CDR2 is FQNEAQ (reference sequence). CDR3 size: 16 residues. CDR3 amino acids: CASSLDQGAVNTEAFF. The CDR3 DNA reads TGTGCCAGCAGCTTAGACCAGGGGGCAGTGAACACTGAAGCTTTCTTT.

The CDR3 protein is CASSLSSPGTEAFF. The DNA of the CDR3 is TGCGCCAGCAGCTTGAGTTCCCCAGGCACTGAAGCTTTCTTT. The chain employs TRBV5-1 and TRBJ1-1; D is uncertain. From germline, CDR1 is SGHRS and CDR2 YFSETQ. V gave up 1 base and J gave up 4 bases, with 11 bases separating them. This CDR3 region has 14 residues.

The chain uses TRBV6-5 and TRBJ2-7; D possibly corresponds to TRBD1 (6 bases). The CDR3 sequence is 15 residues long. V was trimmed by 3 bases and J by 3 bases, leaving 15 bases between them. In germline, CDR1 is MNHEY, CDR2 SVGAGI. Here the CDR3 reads CASSYSYTGNYEQYF. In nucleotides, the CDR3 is TGTGCCAGCAGTTATTCCTACACAGGGAACTACGAGCAGTACTTC.

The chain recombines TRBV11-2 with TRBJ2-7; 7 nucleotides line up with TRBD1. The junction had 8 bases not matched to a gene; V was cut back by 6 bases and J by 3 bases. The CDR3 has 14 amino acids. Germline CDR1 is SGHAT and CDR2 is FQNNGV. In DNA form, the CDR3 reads TGTGCCAGCAGTTTGAACAGGGGTAACTACGAGCAGTACTTC. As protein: CASSLNRGNYEQYF.

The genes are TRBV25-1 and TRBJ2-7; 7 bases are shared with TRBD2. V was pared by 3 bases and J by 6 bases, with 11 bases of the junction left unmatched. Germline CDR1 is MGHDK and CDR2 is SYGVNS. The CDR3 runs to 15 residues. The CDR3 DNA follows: TGTGCCAGCAGTGATCTTTACATGGGAGGGCTCGAGCAGTACTTC. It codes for CASSDLYMGGLEQYF.